A single sample is the source of the 25 T cell receptor beta chains below, sequenced in a study of T cells expressing NK-cell markers. TCRdb processed the 5' RACE reads again and assigns one entry to each CDR3 protein, with no DNA. In total, the table holds 200,000 to 300,000 distinct CDR3 sequences. The sequenced sample was blood T cells: a sorted CD56 or NKG2C T cell subset, CD4+ or CD8+ T cells, or bulk PBMC T cells (not recorded which). These receptors were obtained from a woman aged 18 to 75 in good health.

The chain is built from TRBV5-4 and TRBJ2-7; TCRdb indicates TRBD1, and absent DNA this call remains unverified. This CDR3 spans 16 amino acids. Germline V gene data show CDR1 as SGHNT and CDR2 as YYREEE (reference sequence). CDR3 residues: CASSFPNPGQGNEQYF.

J is TRBJ2-3 and V is TRBV29-1; TCRdb lists TRBD2, though no DNA is available to test this call. Germline V gene data show CDR1 as SQVTM and CDR2 as ANQGSEA. The CDR3 is 15 amino acids. The CDR3 protein is CSVDSGGVFTDTQYF.

The V and J genes are TRBV7-2 and TRBJ1-1. CDR1 is SGHTA, CDR2 FQGNSA, per germline. The CDR3 has 15 amino acids. The CDR3: CASSLVSQINTEAFF.

J is TRBJ2-1 and V is TRBV24-1; the D gene TCRdb calls, TRBD2, cannot be checked with no DNA. The CDR3 extends over 14 amino acids. The germline V gene encodes CDR1 KGHDR and CDR2 SFDVKD. The CDR3 loop reads CATSGLVGHNEQFF.

The J gene is TRBJ2-1, the V gene TRBV27; there is no DNA to check the TCRdb D call of TRBD2. The V gene's germline CDR1 is MNHEY and CDR2 SMNVEV (reference sequence). This CDR3 has 18 amino acids. CDR3: CASSRGLAGTISYNEQFF.

This sequence joins TRBV7-3 and TRBJ2-1. The V gene's germline CDR1 is SGHTA and CDR2 FQGTGA. CDR3 length: 12 amino acids. The CDR3 region is CASSQTRNEQFF.

The V call is TRBV18, the J call TRBJ2-5. The germline V gene has CDR1 KGHSH and CDR2 LQKENI. CDR3 length: 14 residues. The CDR3 spells CASSPPGRKETQYF.

The rearrangement joins TRBV7-3 to TRBJ1-1; absent DNA, TCRdb's TRBD1 call cannot be checked. Germline V gene lookup returns CDR1 SGHTA and CDR2 FQGTGA. This CDR3 comprises 13 residues. The CDR3 is CASSPKGGTEAFF.

V usage is TRBV24-1 and J usage is TRBJ2-3; TCRdb proposes TRBD1, but this gene call is untestable without DNA. CDR1 is KGHDR and CDR2 is SFDVKD in the germline V gene. This CDR3 spans 13 amino acids. The CDR3 loop reads CATEDRSPDTQYF.

This chain joins TRBV6-5 and TRBJ2-6; TCRdb proposes TRBD2, but this gene call is untestable without DNA. Germline V lookup: CDR1 MNHEY, CDR2 SVGAGI. The CDR3 contains 17 residues. The CDR3 is CASSYPAARSGANVLTF.

The CDR3: CASSSPGQKQYF. The V call is TRBV7-3, the J call TRBJ2-4; TCRdb picks TRBD1, but there is no DNA to check that call. CDR1 and CDR2 from the germline V gene are SGHTA and FQGTGA. The CDR3 runs 12 residues.

The V and J genes are TRBV12-3 or TRBV12-4 and TRBJ2-1; the TRBD2 assignment by TCRdb is unverifiable without DNA. The CDR3 runs 17 residues. This CDR3 reads CASKMVTSGGRNNEQFF.

V gene TRBV5-6 combines with J gene TRBJ2-5; checking the TCRdb D call of TRBD2 is not possible without DNA. CDR3 length: 16 residues. Germline V CDR1 and CDR2: SGHDT, YYEEEE. This CDR3 reads CASSWASGRAQETQYF.

The V and J genes are TRBV5-1 and TRBJ2-5; TCRdb's D call of TRBD2 is untestable without DNA. Germline V gene lookup returns CDR1 SGHRS and CDR2 YFSETQ. The CDR3 consists of 15 residues. The CDR3 is CASSTGVAGVETQYF.

This sequence joins TRBV28 and TRBJ2-7. The length of the CDR3 is 15 residues. Germline V CDR1 and CDR2: MDHEN, SYDVKM. The CDR3 loop is CASSLLSGSSYEQYF.

This chain uses TRBV11-2 with TRBJ2-5; TCRdb proposes TRBD2, but this gene call is untestable without DNA. CDR1 and CDR2 from the germline V gene are SGHAT and FQNNGV. The CDR3 consists of 15 residues. CDR3 residues: CASSPTSGRVETQYF.

The V call is TRBV27, the J call TRBJ1-5. Germline loops: CDR1 MNHEY, CDR2 SMNVEV (reference sequence). The CDR3 extends over 13 amino acids. CDR3 amino acids: CASSLWAGQPQHF.

The chain carries TRBV5-1 and TRBJ2-7. Germline CDR1 SGHRS, CDR2 YFSETQ. There are 13 residues in the CDR3. The CDR3 sequence is CASSLSLTYEQYF.

The chain links TRBV7-6 to TRBJ1-6; the TCRdb call, TRBD1, lacks DNA for checking. The CDR3 totals 14 residues. Per the germline V gene, CDR1 is SGHVS and CDR2 is FNYEAQ. The CDR3 protein is CASSKGDHNSPLHF.

This rearrangement joins TRBV7-2 to TRBJ2-7; TCRdb proposes TRBD2, but this gene call is untestable without DNA. CDR3 length equals 15 residues. In germline, CDR1 is SGHTA, CDR2 FQGNSA. The CDR3 here is CASSLEGGLTYEQYF.

V gene TRBV20-1 combines with J gene TRBJ1-1. The germline gives CDR1 DFQATT, CDR2 SNEGSKA (reference sequence). This CDR3 has 12 residues. The CDR3 protein is CSSTKVITEAFF.

The chain is built from TRBV6-1 and TRBJ2-3; TCRdb calls TRBD1, which cannot be checked without DNA. This CDR3 contains 16 residues. The germline V gene encodes CDR1 MNHNS and CDR2 SASEGT. The CDR3 reads CASSDDSSRYTDTQYF.

This chain uses TRBV4-3 with TRBJ2-1; TCRdb names TRBD1, which stays unverified in the absence of DNA. The CDR3 consists of 16 residues. Germline assignment: CDR1 LGHNA and CDR2 YSLEER. This CDR3 reads CASSQEIRQGDYEQFF.

This chain connects TRBV12-3 or TRBV12-4 to TRBJ2-3; the D gene TCRdb calls, TRBD2, cannot be checked with no DNA. This CDR3 comprises 15 residues. This chain's CDR3 is CASTSPGGLTDTQYF.

The chain joins TRBV30 to TRBJ1-2; checking the TCRdb D call of TRBD1 is not possible without DNA. The CDR3 consists of 15 residues. CDR1 and CDR2 (germline): GTSNPN, SVGIG (reference sequence). CDR3: CAWSSSPGPGHGYTF.